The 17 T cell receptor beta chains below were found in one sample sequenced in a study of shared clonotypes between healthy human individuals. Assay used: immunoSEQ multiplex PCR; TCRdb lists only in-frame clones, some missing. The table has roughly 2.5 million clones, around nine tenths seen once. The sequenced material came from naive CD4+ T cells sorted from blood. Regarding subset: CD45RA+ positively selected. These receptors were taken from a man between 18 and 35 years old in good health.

The CDR3 here is CASSPGTAPGNTIYF. In DNA, the CDR3 is TGTGCCAGCTCCCCCGGGACGGCTCCTGGAAACACCATATATTTT. The V call is TRBV18, the J call TRBJ1-3; a weak D match, TRBD1 (5 bases). The V end was cut by 6 bases, the J end by 2 bases, with 14 bases between. Germline loops: CDR1 KGHSH, CDR2 LQKENI. The CDR3 is made up of 15 amino acids.

This CDR3 is CAWSPTGQGNYEQYF. CDR3 sequence (DNA): TGTGCCTGGAGTCCAACGGGACAGGGGAACTACGAGCAGTACTTC. The J gene is TRBJ2-7, the V gene TRBV30, with 10 positions matching TRBD1. Germline V CDR1 and CDR2: GTSNPN, SVGIG (reference sequence). V shed 2 bases, J shed 3 bases, and the junction held 7 bases outside the gene matches. The CDR3 spans 15 residues.

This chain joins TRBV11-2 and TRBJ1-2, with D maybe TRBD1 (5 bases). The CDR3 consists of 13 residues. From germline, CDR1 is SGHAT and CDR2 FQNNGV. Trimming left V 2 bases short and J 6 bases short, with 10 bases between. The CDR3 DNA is TGTGCCAGCAGCTTATGGACAAATGATGGCTACACCTTC. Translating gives CASSLWTNDGYTF.

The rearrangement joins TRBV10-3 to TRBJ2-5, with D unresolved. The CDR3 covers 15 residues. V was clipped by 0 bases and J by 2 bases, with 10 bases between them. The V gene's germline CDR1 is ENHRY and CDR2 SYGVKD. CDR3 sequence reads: CAISESPGPQETQYF. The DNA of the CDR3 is TGTGCCATCAGTGAGTCCCCAGGTCCTCAAGAGACCCAGTACTTC.

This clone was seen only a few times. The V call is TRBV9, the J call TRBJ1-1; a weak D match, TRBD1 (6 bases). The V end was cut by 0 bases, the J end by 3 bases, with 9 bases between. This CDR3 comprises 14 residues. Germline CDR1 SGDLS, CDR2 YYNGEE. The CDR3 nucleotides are TGTGCCAGCAGCGTAGACAGGGCGGACACTGAAGCTTTCTTT. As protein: CASSVDRADTEAFF.

CDR3 amino acids: CASSSPGQGFLSEVQPQHF. Written as DNA, the CDR3 is TGTGCCAGCAGCTCTCCGGGGCAGGGGTTCTTAAGTGAGGTTCAGCCCCAGCATTTT. The chain joins TRBV21-1 to TRBJ1-5; the D call of TRBD1 is as the table states it, not checked on the DNA. TRBV21-1 is noted as a pseudogene. This CDR3 has 19 residues.

CDR3 nucleotide sequence: TGTGCCAGCAGCCCGGACCCTCAAGGTGGAAACACCATATATTTT. Its protein is CASSPDPQGGNTIYF. This sequence joins TRBV5-4 and TRBJ1-3; D remains unclear. Trimming left V 4 bases short and J 3 bases short, with 14 bases between. The CDR3 sequence is 15 residues long. Germline CDR1 is SGHNT and CDR2 is YYREEE (reference sequence).

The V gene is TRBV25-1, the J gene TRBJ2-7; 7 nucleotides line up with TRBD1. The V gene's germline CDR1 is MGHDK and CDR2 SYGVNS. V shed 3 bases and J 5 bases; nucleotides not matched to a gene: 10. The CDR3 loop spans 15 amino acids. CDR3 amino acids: CASSELDRREHEQYF. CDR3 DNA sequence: TGTGCCAGCAGTGAGCTGGACAGGAGAGAACACGAGCAGTACTTC.

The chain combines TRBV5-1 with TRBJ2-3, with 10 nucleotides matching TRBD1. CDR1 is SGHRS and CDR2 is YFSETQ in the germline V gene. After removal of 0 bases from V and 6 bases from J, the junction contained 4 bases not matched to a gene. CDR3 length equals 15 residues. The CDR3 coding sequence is TGCGCCAGCAGCTTGGGTGGGACAGGGGAGGATACGCAGTATTTT. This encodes CASSLGGTGEDTQYF. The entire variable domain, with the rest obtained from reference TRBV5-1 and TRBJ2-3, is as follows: KAGVTQTPRYLIKTRGQQVTLSCSPISGHRSVSWYQQTPGQGLQFLFEYFSETQRNKGNFPGRFSGRQFSNSRSEMNVSTLELGDSALYLCASSLGGTGEDTQYFGPGTRLTVL.

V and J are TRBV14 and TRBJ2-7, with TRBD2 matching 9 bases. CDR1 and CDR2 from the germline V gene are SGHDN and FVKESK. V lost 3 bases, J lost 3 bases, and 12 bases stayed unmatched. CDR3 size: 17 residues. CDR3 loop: CASSHEGGLAGNYEQYF. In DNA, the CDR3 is TGTGCCAGCAGCCACGAAGGGGGACTAGCAGGAAACTACGAGCAGTACTTC.

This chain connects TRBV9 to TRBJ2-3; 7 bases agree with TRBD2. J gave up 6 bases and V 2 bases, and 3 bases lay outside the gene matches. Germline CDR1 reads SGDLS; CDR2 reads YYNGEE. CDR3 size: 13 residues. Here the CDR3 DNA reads TGTGCCAGCAGCGTCCTAGCGGAGGATACGCAGTATTTT. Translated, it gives CASSVLAEDTQYF.

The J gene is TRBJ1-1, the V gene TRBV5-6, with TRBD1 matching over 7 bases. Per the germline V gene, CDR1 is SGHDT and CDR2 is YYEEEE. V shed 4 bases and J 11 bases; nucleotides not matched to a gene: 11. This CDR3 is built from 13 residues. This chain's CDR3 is CASSPSQGVYAFF. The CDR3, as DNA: TGTGCCAGCAGCCCCAGTCAGGGGGTCTACGCTTTCTTT.

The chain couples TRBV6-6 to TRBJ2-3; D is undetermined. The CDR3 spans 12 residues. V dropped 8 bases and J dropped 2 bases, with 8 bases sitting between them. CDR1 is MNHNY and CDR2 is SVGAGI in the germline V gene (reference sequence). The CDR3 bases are TGTGCCAGCCAGTTTAACACAGATACGCAGTATTTT. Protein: CASQFNTDTQYF.

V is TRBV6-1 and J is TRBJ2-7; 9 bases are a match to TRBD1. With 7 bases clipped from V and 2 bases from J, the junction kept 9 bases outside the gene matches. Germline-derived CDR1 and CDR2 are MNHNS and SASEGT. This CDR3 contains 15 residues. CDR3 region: CASTKGGTGTYEQYF. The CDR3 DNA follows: TGTGCCAGCACCAAAGGGGGGACAGGGACCTACGAGCAGTACTTC.

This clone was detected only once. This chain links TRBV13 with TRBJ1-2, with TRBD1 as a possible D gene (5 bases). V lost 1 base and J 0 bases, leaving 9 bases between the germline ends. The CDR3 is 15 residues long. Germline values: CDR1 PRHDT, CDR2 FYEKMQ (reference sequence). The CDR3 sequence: CASSLEGAPNYGYTF. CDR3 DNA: TGTGCCAGCAGCTTAGAAGGGGCCCCTAACTATGGCTACACCTTC. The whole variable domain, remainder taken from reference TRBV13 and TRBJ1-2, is AAGVIQSPRHLIKEKRETATLKCYPIPRHDTVYWYQQGPGQDPQFLISFYEKMQSDKGSIPDRFSAQQFSDYHSELNMSSLELGDSALYFCASSLEGAPNYGYTFGSGTRLTVV.

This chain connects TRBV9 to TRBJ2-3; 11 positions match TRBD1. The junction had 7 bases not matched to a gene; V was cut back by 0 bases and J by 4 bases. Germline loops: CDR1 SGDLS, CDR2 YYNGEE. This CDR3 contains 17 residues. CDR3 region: CASSVVPGQGGSDTQYF. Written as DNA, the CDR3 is TGTGCCAGCAGCGTAGTCCCGGGACAGGGGGGTTCAGATACGCAGTATTTT.

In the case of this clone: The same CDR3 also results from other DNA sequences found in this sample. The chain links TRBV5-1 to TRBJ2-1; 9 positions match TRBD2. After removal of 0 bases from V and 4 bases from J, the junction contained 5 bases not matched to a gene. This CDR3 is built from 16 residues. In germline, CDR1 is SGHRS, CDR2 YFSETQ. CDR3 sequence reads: CASSLVASGTYNEQFF. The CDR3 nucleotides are TGCGCCAGCAGCTTGGTGGCTAGCGGGACATACAATGAGCAGTTCTTC.